The clone carrying this T cell receptor (beta chain) was seen a handful of times. Its antigen remains unidentified. This sample is drawn from a study of cytomegalovirus exposure and HLA in healthy donors. Study in general: An earlier analysis identified 120 million or so unique TCR beta sequences in about 200 million T cells. Findings and caveats of the study: Later analysis identified a missense DCLRE1C variant that was linked to TCR beta V- and J-gene trimming. Indistinguishability led to the exclusion of some V segments, TRBV6-2 and TRBV6-3 included. What TCR beta sequences reportedly achieved was accurate prediction of HLA-A and HLA-B alleles in most subjects.

Trimming left V 5 bases short and J 5 bases short, with 21 bases between. Germline V CDR1 and CDR2: SGHDN, FVKESK. This CDR3 contains 16 residues. PCR employed 60 Vbeta and 13 Jbeta primers. The method was immunoSEQ multiplex PCR; TCRdb's version includes in-frame clones alone and lacks a portion of them. This sample has 150,000 to 200,000 clones, with 65% to 85% found just once. The material sequenced was PBMCs. The V gene is TRBV14, the J gene TRBJ2-5; possible D gene TRBD2, 6 bases. The sequence was collected from a boy younger than 10 in good health and CMV-seronegative. The CDR3 is CASSLSQAGPAETQYF. The CDR3 DNA follows: TGTGCCAGCAGCTTAAGTCAGGCGGGGCCCGCGGAGACCCAGTACTTC.